Shown below are 24 T cell receptor beta chains from a single sample sequenced in a study of beta chain features in type 1 diabetes (dated by TCRdb to between 2017 and 2018). The library was produced with the immunoSEQ multiplex PCR assay. The entire isolated RNA was reverse transcribed using the High Capacity cDNA Reverse Transcription Kit, and thus expressed TCRB transcripts were sequenced. As stored in TCRdb, this immuneACCESS dataset retains in-frame rearrangements with V and J assigned. A fraction of the clones does not appear; measured against another copy, unresolved V genes explain less than half of the discrepancy, and the remainder lacks a known reason. This sample lists 250,000 to 300,000 clones; 20% to 25% were detected once. The ten largest clones capture around 0.012% of the sample. No antigen is known for these receptors. Study-wide conclusions, independent of this receptor: In all four CD4+ subsets, TCRB CDR3 length was moderately but significantly shorter in type 1 diabetes patients.

Sequenced input: naive CD4+ T cells from blood. The cell subset or site label on this specimen signifies: true naive CD4+ T cells. The receptors here all came from a woman in her 30s with type 1 diabetes.

About this clone: A read error may produce the germline difference seen at one junction end. This chain links TRBV18 with TRBJ2-1; TRBD2 aligns across 8 bases. Germline V gives CDR1 KGHSH, CDR2 LQKENI. The CDR3 runs to 11 residues. The CDR3 DNA follows: TGTGCCAGCTCACCTCCGGGACTAGTAGTCTTC. Translated, it gives CASSPPGLVVF.

The J gene is TRBJ2-1, the V gene TRBV30; maybe TRBD1 (6 bases). V shed 3 bases and J shed 2 bases, with 11 bases lying between them. Germline values: CDR1 GTSNPN, CDR2 SVGIG (reference sequence). The CDR3 covers 14 residues. CDR3 sequence reads: CAWSGRGTYNEQFF. The CDR3 DNA is TGTGCCTGGAGCGGCAGGGGAACCTACAATGAGCAGTTCTTC.

This clone was counted between two and nine times. The chain joins TRBV7-3 to TRBJ1-1, with D tentatively TRBD1 (5 bases). This CDR3 has 10 residues. Per the germline V gene, CDR1 is SGHTA and CDR2 is FQGTGA. The CDR3 bases are TGTGCTTGCCGGGGGAGGGAAGCTTTCTTT. This sequence encodes CACRGREAFF.

Details on this clone: At the DNA level, this CDR3 is encoded by other sequences in the same sample as well. The chain has TRBV2 and TRBJ2-4; tentatively, D is TRBD1 (5 bases). Trimming took off 2 bases at V and 6 bases at J, with 5 bases between the two ends. The CDR3 is made up of 12 amino acids. Germline V gene sequence: CDR1 SNHLY, CDR2 FYNNEI. The chain's CDR3 is CASSEQGNIQYF. The CDR3 region has the DNA TGTGCCAGCAGTGAACAGGGAAACATTCAGTACTTC. The entire variable domain, with the rest obtained from reference TRBV2 and TRBJ2-4, is as follows: EPEVTQTPSHQVTQMGQEVILRCVPISNHLYFYWYRQILGQKVEFLVSFYNNEISEKSEIFDDQFSVERPDGSNFTLKIRSTKLEDSAMYFCASSEQGNIQYFGAGTRLSVL.

The rearrangement links TRBV27 to TRBJ2-5, with 7 bases matching TRBD1. The CDR3 length is 14 residues. Germline V lookup: CDR1 MNHEY, CDR2 SMNVEV (reference sequence). V shed 0 bases, J shed 10 bases, and the junction held 8 bases outside the gene matches. The CDR3 nucleotides read TGTGCCAGCAGTTTATCCGCGATACAGGGGAACCAGTACTTC. Its protein is CASSLSAIQGNQYF.

This clone appeared a few times. The chain carries TRBV7-9 and TRBJ2-5, with a possible D match to TRBD2 (6 bases). Germline V gives CDR1 SEHNR, CDR2 FQNEAQ (reference sequence). CDR3 length: 13 amino acids. V was shortened by 1 base and J by 3 bases, with 6 bases between the two germline ends. CDR3: CASSLGGEETQYF. The CDR3 DNA is TGTGCCAGCAGCTTAGGCGGGGAAGAGACCCAGTACTTC.

A few counts support this clone. The rearrangement uses TRBV19 and TRBJ1-1; D gene ambiguous. The CDR3 spans 13 residues. Deletions cut 5 bases from V and 2 bases from J, with 9 bases between. Germline assignment: CDR1 LNHDA and CDR2 SQIVND (reference sequence). The CDR3 DNA is TGTGCCAGTAGTGTGGAGCCTAACACTGAAGCTTTCTTT. The encoded protein is CASSVEPNTEAFF.

This clone was seen a few times. The chain recombines TRBV30 with TRBJ1-5, with 9 nucleotides matching TRBD1. V gave up 5 bases and J gave up 3 bases; unmatched junction bases: 11. The CDR3 has 16 amino acids. Germline loops: CDR1 GTSNPN, CDR2 SVGIG (reference sequence). The CDR3 spells CAWAPRDRDFNQPQHF. CDR3 bases: TGTGCCTGGGCACCCCGGGACAGGGATTTCAATCAGCCCCAGCATTTT.

For this clone: The sample has other DNA sequences that encode this CDR3 too. The chain has TRBV7-3 and TRBJ1-2; D is possibly TRBD1 (5 bases). The CDR3 loop spans 13 amino acids. V gave up 6 bases and J gave up 1 base, with 9 bases separating them. Germline loops: CDR1 SGHTA, CDR2 FQGTGA. In nucleotides, the CDR3 is TGTGCCAGCAGTTTCGACAGTAACTATGGCTACACCTTC. Translating it yields CASSFDSNYGYTF.

V usage is TRBV7-9 and J usage is TRBJ1-2; 11 nucleotides match TRBD1. Trimming removed 4 bases from V and 8 bases from J; junction bases left unmatched: 18. The CDR3 extends over 18 amino acids. Germline V gene data show CDR1 as SEHNR and CDR2 as FQNEAQ (reference sequence). CDR3 DNA sequence: TGTGCCAGCAGCTCTCAGGGGACAGGGGGAATTTTCATAGGCGGCTACACCTTC. Residues: CASSSQGTGGIFIGGYTF.

J is TRBJ2-1 and V is TRBV10-3; 9 bases are shared with TRBD2. CDR1 and CDR2 from the germline V gene are ENHRY and SYGVKD. This CDR3 has 14 residues. The V segment lost 6 bases and the J segment 0 bases; nucleotides outside the gene matches: 0. CDR3: CAIRTSGSYNEQFF. CDR3 nucleotide sequence: TGTGCCATCAGGACTAGCGGCTCCTACAATGAGCAGTTCTTC.

The CDR3 bases are TGTGCCAGCAGCCAAGAGGTAACAGCCTATGGCTACACCTTC. It translates to CASSQEVTAYGYTF. This sequence joins TRBV14 and TRBJ1-2; D not certain. Germline lookup yields CDR1 SGHDN and CDR2 FVKESK. The CDR3 sequence is 14 residues long. The V end was cut by 0 bases, the J end by 4 bases, with 9 bases between.

The CDR3 sequence is CASSPRGTGELFF. The CDR3 bases are TGTGCCAGCAGCCCTCGGGGCACCGGGGAGCTGTTTTTT. This chain joins TRBV7-2 and TRBJ2-2, with D possibly being TRBD2 (5 bases). The CDR3 spans 13 residues. Trimming stripped 5 bases from V and 4 bases from J, with 8 bases between. Germline-derived CDR1 and CDR2 are SGHTA and FQGNSA.

The sample holds a few counts of this clone. This chain uses TRBV28 with TRBJ2-1, with 9 nucleotides matching TRBD1. This CDR3 has 12 amino acids. The germline V gene has CDR1 MDHEN and CDR2 SYDVKM. J gave up 14 bases and V 5 bases, and 7 bases lay outside the gene matches. This CDR3 reads CASSGGQGREFF. The CDR3 DNA is TGTGCCAGCAGTGGTGGACAGGGGAGGGAGTTCTTC.

V and J are TRBV30 and TRBJ1-4; D unclear. V was cut by 4 bases and J by 14 bases, with 29 bases left in between. The CDR3 runs to 16 residues. Germline-derived CDR1 and CDR2 are GTSNPN and SVGIG (reference sequence). CDR3 nucleotides: TGTGCCTGGACGGGTAAGACCCCCGGGCCCGGAGGAGGCCTGTTTTTT. This sequence encodes CAWTGKTPGPGGGLFF. Drawing the rest from reference TRBV30 and TRBJ1-4, the complete variable domain is SQTIHQWPATLVQPVGSPLSLECTVEGTSNPNLYWYRQAAGRGLQLLFYSVGIGQISSEVPQNLSASRPQDRQFILSSKKLLLSDSGFYLCAWTGKTPGPGGGLFFGSGTQLSVL.

This clone was detected only a few times. V is TRBV4-1 and J is TRBJ1-2, with TRBD1 identical over 8 bases. The CDR3 length is 16 residues. The germline CDR1 and CDR2 sequences are MGHRA and YSYEKL. V gave up 1 base and J gave up 5 bases; unmatched junction bases: 9. The CDR3 region is CASSQVPRGPGYGYTF. CDR3 nucleotide sequence: TGCGCCAGCAGCCAAGTCCCCAGGGGGCCAGGGTATGGCTACACCTTC.

The genes are TRBV5-1 and TRBJ2-3; D not certain. Deletions cut 0 bases from V and 2 bases from J, with 7 bases between. The CDR3 runs to 14 residues. Germline CDR1 SGHRS, CDR2 YFSETQ. The CDR3 here is CASSLGSPTDTQYF. The CDR3 nucleotides are TGCGCCAGCAGCTTGGGGAGTCCCACAGATACGCAGTATTTT.

Only a few counts were recorded for this clone. The rearrangement links TRBV7-9 to TRBJ2-1; D is perhaps TRBD2 (5 bases). The ends were cut back, 0 bases at V and 6 bases at J, with 6 bases in the middle. CDR3 size: 13 residues. The germline gives CDR1 SEHNR, CDR2 FQNEAQ (reference sequence). The CDR3 region is CASSLAGANEQFF. CDR3 nucleotides: TGTGCCAGCAGCTTAGCGGGAGCCAATGAGCAGTTCTTC. Combining the CDR3 with reference TRBV7-9 and TRBJ2-1 gives the whole variable domain DTGVSQNPRHKITKRGQNVTFRCDPISEHNRLYWYRQTLGQGPEFLTYFQNEAQLEKSRLLSDRFSAERPKGSFSTLEIQRTEQGDSAMYLCASSLAGANEQFFGPGTRLTVL.

The chain has TRBV27 and TRBJ1-2, with unresolved D. Germline V gene lookup returns CDR1 MNHEY and CDR2 SMNVEV (reference sequence). The germline V and J ends were trimmed by 0 bases and 4 bases, with 6 bases remaining between them. The CDR3 has 13 amino acids. The chain's CDR3 is CASSLSGSYGYTF. Here the CDR3 DNA reads TGTGCCAGCAGTTTATCGGGCAGCTATGGCTACACCTTC.

This clone came up a few times. This rearrangement joins TRBV4-1 to TRBJ2-1, with D possibly matching TRBD2 (6 bases). CDR1 and CDR2 from the germline V gene are MGHRA and YSYEKL. Trimming took 0 bases from V and 3 from J, leaving 21 bases between them. The CDR3 has 19 amino acids. The CDR3, as DNA: TGCGCCAGCAGCCAAGATCCAGTCGCGGGATCTCCGGGCTACAATGAGCAGTTCTTC. It translates to CASSQDPVAGSPGYNEQFF.

This clone was observed a few times. CDR3 region: CASTRAGTSRHEQFF. The CDR3 DNA reads as TGTGCCAGCACTAGAGCCGGGACTAGCCGGCATGAGCAGTTCTTC. The V and J genes are TRBV27 and TRBJ2-1; TRBD2 matches 9 bases. The CDR3 is 15 amino acids. Germline-derived CDR1 and CDR2 are MNHEY and SMNVEV (reference sequence). V shed 7 bases, J shed 8 bases, and the junction held 12 bases outside the gene matches.

This chain joins TRBV4-1 and TRBJ1-1; TRBD1 agrees at 7 bases. Germline V lookup: CDR1 MGHRA, CDR2 YSYEKL. Losses at the gene ends were 4 bases for V and 6 bases for J; bases not matched to a gene: 14. The CDR3 has 16 residues. The CDR3 sequence: CASSRTRGVQGAEAFF. The CDR3 DNA follows: TGCGCCAGCAGCCGGACCCGGGGAGTTCAGGGGGCTGAAGCTTTCTTT.

V and J are TRBV19 and TRBJ2-5, with 11 bases matching TRBD2. Trimming cost V 3 bases and J 7 bases; bases outside gene matches: 7. The CDR3 covers 15 residues. Germline CDR1 and CDR2: LNHDA and SQIVND (reference sequence). CDR3 nucleotide sequence: TGTGCCAGTAGTATTAAACTAGCGGGAGTCGCGACCCAGTACTTC. Protein: CASSIKLAGVATQYF.

The V gene is TRBV6-4, the J gene TRBJ2-7; D not certain. Germline V gene sequence: CDR1 MRHNA, CDR2 SNTAGT. CDR3 length: 13 residues. V was clipped by 3 bases and J by 3 bases, with 9 bases between them. The DNA of the CDR3 is TGTGCCAGCAGTGAGTCGGTAATCTACGAGCAGTACTTC. Amino acid sequence: CASSESVIYEQYF.